The 16 T cell receptor beta chains reported below all come from one sample, sequenced in a study of T-cell memory formation after mild COVID-19. TCRdb re-called the 5' RACE reads with MiXCR, one entry per CDR3 protein. The table shows approximately 410,000 distinct CDR3 sequences, with 20% to 30% occurring only once. The sequenced material came from PBMCs or a T cell subset sorted from them (not recorded which). These receptors all stem from an adult woman who had mild COVID-19 (a few samples of this study predate the infection). Cell type and time point are not known.

The chain combines TRBV4-3 with TRBJ2-7; 8 nucleotides agree with TRBD1. The CDR3 contains 16 residues. The germline V gene encodes CDR1 LGHNA and CDR2 YSLEER. Trimming at V came to 0 bases and at J to 7 bases, leaving 11 bases not matched to a gene. CDR3: CASSQESYRGYSEQYF. The CDR3 DNA is TGCGCCAGCAGCCAAGAAAGTTACAGGGGGTACTCGGAGCAGTACTTC.

This clonotype was recorded a few times. The gene calls are TRBV10-3 and TRBJ2-3; D may correspond to TRBD1 or TRBD2 (6 bases each). The CDR3 sequence is 15 residues long. The germline CDR1 and CDR2 sequences are ENHRY and SYGVKD. Trimming removed 8 bases from V and 0 bases from J, with 15 bases in between. The CDR3 protein is CAIGTTGASTDTQYF. CDR3 coding DNA: TGTGCCATCGGGACGACGGGGGCTAGCACAGATACGCAGTATTTT.

The chain recombines TRBV15 with TRBJ1-1, with D perhaps matching TRBD1 (5 bases). The V end was cut by 6 bases, the J end by 5 bases, with 7 bases between. Germline CDR1 reads LNHNV; CDR2 reads YYDKDF (reference sequence). CDR3 length: 11 residues. The CDR3 here is CATSWGTEAFF. Here the CDR3 DNA reads TGTGCCACCAGTTGGGGGACTGAAGCTTTCTTT.

This sequence joins TRBV7-9 and TRBJ1-5, with D uncertain. The CDR3 sequence is 13 residues long. Deletions cut 5 bases from V and 0 bases from J, with 5 bases between. CDR1 is SEHNR, CDR2 FQNEAQ, per germline (reference sequence). CDR3 loop: CASSQNSNQPQHF. The CDR3 region has the DNA TGTGCCAGCAGCCAGAATAGCAATCAGCCCCAGCATTTT.

This clonotype has more than one count but fewer than ten. The genes are TRBV9 and TRBJ2-5; a possible D gene is TRBD2 (6 bases). The CDR3 spans 14 residues. Trimming took 0 bases from V and 4 from J, leaving 10 bases between them. Germline V gives CDR1 SGDLS, CDR2 YYNGEE. CDR3 residues: CASSVELARETQYF. The CDR3 nucleotides are TGTGCCAGCAGCGTAGAACTAGCACGAGAGACCCAGTACTTC.

This clonotype was detected only a few times. The chain couples TRBV5-1 to TRBJ1-6, with D perhaps matching TRBD1 (5 bases). CDR1 is SGHRS and CDR2 is YFSETQ in the germline V gene. Trimming stripped 0 bases from V and 12 bases from J, with 7 bases between. The CDR3 is 12 residues long. CDR3 DNA: TGCGCCAGCAGCTTGGAGGGGTTACCCCTCCACTTT. Amino acids: CASSLEGLPLHF.

This clonotype was counted only a few times. The chain has TRBV5-1 and TRBJ2-5; 10 positions agree with TRBD1. Germline values: CDR1 SGHRS, CDR2 YFSETQ. The V and J ends lost 4 bases and 4 bases, in that order; junction bases with no gene match: 10. The CDR3 length is 16 residues. The chain's CDR3 is CASSIETGGFGETQYF. The CDR3 DNA reads TGCGCCAGCAGCATAGAGACAGGGGGCTTTGGAGAGACCCAGTACTTC.

The rearrangement uses TRBV5-1 and TRBJ1-1, with D maybe TRBD1 (6 bases). Trimming removed 5 bases at V and 4 bases at J, with 15 bases between. Per the germline V gene, CDR1 is SGHRS and CDR2 is YFSETQ. The CDR3 runs 14 residues. The CDR3 bases are TGCGCCAGCAGGACGTCACAGGGAGGCACTGAAGCTTTCTTT. This translates into CASRTSQGGTEAFF.

This clonotype was counted between two and nine times. The chain combines TRBV9 with TRBJ1-6; perhaps TRBD1 as D (5 bases). Between the trimmed V and J ends, which lost 3 bases and 10 bases, there was a span of 14 bases. There are 14 residues in the CDR3. Germline CDR1 is SGDLS and CDR2 is YYNGEE. The CDR3 loop reads CASSDGHTLSPLHF. In nucleotides, the CDR3 is TGTGCCAGCAGCGACGGACATACGTTGTCACCCCTCCACTTT.

This clonotype was recorded only once. The chain recombines TRBV7-3 with TRBJ2-6; a weak D match, TRBD1 (7 bases). The germline V gene encodes CDR1 SGHTA and CDR2 FQGTGA. V shed 0 bases and J shed 2 bases, with 11 bases lying between them. The CDR3 runs 17 residues. The CDR3 reads CASSLTGGTAGANVLTF. Written as DNA, the CDR3 is TGTGCCAGCAGCTTAACTGGCGGGACAGCTGGGGCCAACGTCCTGACTTTC. Using reference TRBV7-3 and TRBJ2-6 for the parts outside the CDR3, the full variable domain is GAGVSQTPSNKVTEKGKYVELRCDPISGHTALYWYRQSLGQGPEFLIYFQGTGAADDSGLPNDRFFAVRPEGSVSTLKIQRTERGDSAVYLCASSLTGGTAGANVLTFGAGSRLTVL.

This clonotype occurred a few times. The rearrangement links TRBV27 to TRBJ2-1, with 7 nucleotides matching TRBD1. The V gene end was trimmed by 5 bases and the J gene end by 6 bases; junction bases not matched to a gene: 7. CDR3 length equals 14 residues. In germline, CDR1 is MNHEY, CDR2 SMNVEV (reference sequence). The CDR3, as DNA: TGTGCCAGCAGTCGGGATAACAGGGGCAATGAGCAGTTCTTC. Translating it yields CASSRDNRGNEQFF.

This sequence joins TRBV7-2 and TRBJ2-2; the D gene could be TRBD1 or TRBD2 (5 bases each). This CDR3 has 15 residues. Germline loops: CDR1 SGHTA, CDR2 FQGNSA. V dropped 5 bases and J dropped 8 bases, with 18 bases sitting between them. CDR3 protein: CASSPSHRFGGELFF. Written as DNA, the CDR3 is TGTGCCAGCAGCCCTAGCCACAGGTTTGGGGGGGAGCTGTTTTTT. Together with reference TRBV7-2 and TRBJ2-2, the CDR3 gives the full variable domain: GAGVSQSPSNKVTEKGKDVELRCDPISGHTALYWYRQSLGQGLEFLIYFQGNSAPDKSGLPSDRFSAERTGGSVSTLTIQRTQQEDSAVYLCASSPSHRFGGELFFGEGSRLTVL.

In its sample, this clonotype was seen a few times. The chain combines TRBV3-1 with TRBJ1-1; D not resolved. The CDR3 contains 13 residues. CDR1 is LGHDT and CDR2 is YNNKEL in the germline V gene (reference sequence). With 3 bases removed from V and 5 bases from J, the gap between germline ends came to 10 bases. In nucleotides, the CDR3 is TGTGCCAGCAGCCAGCACATGGGGACTGAAGCTTTCTTT. As protein: CASSQHMGTEAFF.

The chain joins TRBV12-3 or TRBV12-4 to TRBJ1-5; 8 nucleotides agree with TRBD1. The V and J ends lost 0 bases and 7 bases, in that order; junction bases with no gene match: 5. The CDR3 loop spans 15 amino acids. As DNA, the CDR3 is TGTGCCAGCAGTTTAGCGTCGACAGGGGTACAGCCCCAGCATTTT. Translation gives CASSLASTGVQPQHF.

This clonotype was picked up a small number of times. The chain couples TRBV9 to TRBJ2-1; 7 bases agree with TRBD2. The germline CDR1 and CDR2 sequences are SGDLS and YYNGEE. Trimming took 1 base from V and 3 from J; bases not matched to a gene: 10. CDR3 length: 17 residues. The CDR3 coding sequence is TGTGCCAGCAGCGTAACCCCAGCGGGACCGGACTACAATGAGCAGTTCTTC. Protein product: CASSVTPAGPDYNEQFF.

The V and J genes are TRBV13 and TRBJ2-7; weak D call: TRBD1 (7 bases). This CDR3 has 15 amino acids. V lost 3 bases and J 1 base, leaving 13 bases between the germline ends. Germline V gene sequence: CDR1 PRHDT, CDR2 FYEKMQ (reference sequence). The CDR3 loop is CASSFRQGLSYEQYF. The CDR3 DNA follows: TGTGCCAGCAGCTTCAGACAGGGACTTTCCTACGAGCAGTACTTC.